This T cell receptor (beta chain) appears in the sequencing data of a study of blood T cell repertoires in COVID-19. The wider study: COVID-19 samples collected from the United States, Italy and Spain covered acute and convalescent phases. The analysed material was cDNA or gDNA that came from T cells, B-cell-depleted T cells, or PBMCs.

Using immunoSEQ multiplex PCR, the repertoire was profiled, and TCRdb retains in-frame clones only, with some absent. The repertoire consists of about 330,000 clones, with 88% occurring once and the leading ten covering 3.5% to 4%. Germline-derived CDR1 and CDR2 are SQVTM and ANQGSEA. V was pared by 7 bases and J by 6 bases, with 22 bases between. The CDR3 is 15 amino acids. The chain joins TRBV29-1 to TRBJ2-1, with D maybe TRBD2 (6 bases). This TCR was sampled from a woman in her 50s with active or convalescent COVID-19. The sample was peripheral blood. The CDR3 sequence: CSALRAGTAGNEQFF. The CDR3 bases are TGCAGCGCCCTCCGGGCGGGGACTGCCGGCAATGAGCAGTTCTTC.